Listed below are T cell receptor beta chains from one sample, sequenced in a study of cytomegalovirus exposure and HLA in healthy donors. The protocol was immunoSEQ multiplex PCR, while the TCRdb copy is restricted to in-frame clones and leaves out a portion. Altogether some 79,000 clones are present, 63% being singletons, with the ten largest covering about 15%. Source material: PBMCs. The source of these receptors is a woman in her 40s in good health and CMV-seropositive. Both conserved end residues are part of each CDR3. D genes are given only for firm matches. Clone size appears in some rows only: once, few, many, or a class for an expanded clone.

TRBJ2-7,TRBD2,TRBV4-3,NA,TGCGCCAGCAGCCAAGATAGGGTAGACGGGACTAGCGGGTGCGAGCAGTACTTC,CASSQDRVDGTSGCEQYF
TRBJ2-5,NA,TRBV5-1,few,TGCGCCAGCAGCTTGCTCGGGGGAGAGACCCAGTACTTC,CASSLLGGETQYF
TRBJ2-1,TRBD2,TRBV5-8,NA,TGTGCCAGCAGCATGCGGGGGAGCTCCTACAATGAGCAGTTCTTC,CASSMRGSSYNEQFF
TRBJ2-5,NA,TRBV21-1,NA,TGTGCCAGCAGCAAAGTCCCGGGTGCGCTGGAGACCCAGTACTTC,CASSKVPGALETQYF
TRBJ2-6,NA,TRBV7-9,NA,TGTGCCAGCAGCTTAGCGAAAGGGGGAGGGGCTGGGGCCAACGTCCTGACTTTC,CASSLAKGGGAGANVLTF
TRBJ2-2,TRBD2,TRBV19,NA,TGTGCCAGTAGTACCGGACTAGCGGGAGGGGCCGGGGAGCTGTTTTTT,CASSTGLAGGAGELFF
TRBJ2-3,NA,TRBV5-1,NA,TGCGCCAGCAGCTTGGAACCGCGGGGCGCCGGTGGAGATACGCAGTATTTT,CASSLEPRGAGGDTQYF
TRBJ1-4,NA,TRBV2,NA,TGTGCCAGCAGTGAAGGAAGTGGGGGGGACAATGAAAAACTGTTTTTT,CASSEGSGGDNEKLFF
TRBJ1-4,TRBD1,TRBV28,NA,TGTGCCAGCAGTCCGGCCGGACAGGGGGCGGGTGAAAAACTGTTTTTT,CASSPAGQGAGEKLFF
TRBJ2-2,TRBD1,TRBV2,NA,TGTGCCAGCAGTGCCCAGGGGGTGGACACCGGGGAGCTGTTTTTT,CASSAQGVDTGELFF
TRBJ2-2,NA,TRBV10-1,NA,TGCGCCAGCAGTGAACAGTTCACCGGGGAGCTGTTTTTT,CASSEQFTGELFF
TRBJ1-1,TRBD1,TRBV19,NA,TGTGCCAGTAGTAAAATACAGGGGGGGACTGAAGCTTTCTTT,CASSKIQGGTEAFF
TRBJ1-3,NA,TRBV7-2,NA,TGTGCCAGCAGCTTAGCCCCGCAGGGGACCGTCGCAAACACCATATATTTT,CASSLAPQGTVANTIYF
TRBJ2-5,TRBD2,TRBV9,NA,TGTGCCAGCAGCGTAGCAGCAGGGACGGCTAGCGGGAACCAAGAGACCCAGTACTTC,CASSVAAGTASGNQETQYF
TRBJ1-1,NA,TRBV5-1,NA,TGCGCCAGCAGCTTGGATCCGGGGTCGGTTCCGAACACTGAAGCTTTCTTT,CASSLDPGSVPNTEAFF
TRBJ2-7,NA,TRBV5-1,NA,TGCGCCAGCAGCGCACCGGGACAATCCTACGAGCAGTACTTC,CASSAPGQSYEQYF
TRBJ2-7,NA,TRBV15,NA,TGTGCCACCAGCAGACGCTACTACGAGCAGTACTTC,CATSRRYYEQYF
TRBJ1-5,NA,TRBV19,few,TGTGCCAGTAGTATGGGGCAGGGCGTCGTGAAGCCCCAGCATTTT,CASSMGQGVVKPQHF
TRBJ1-1,NA,TRBV7-2,NA,TGTGCCAGCAGCTTAGCTTTCCGGAACACTGAAGCTTTCTTT,CASSLAFRNTEAFF
TRBJ1-2,NA,TRBV6-1,NA,TGTGCCAGCAGGGCCGACAGGAACTATGGCTACACCTTC,CASRADRNYGYTF
TRBJ2-7,TRBD2,TRBV10-3,NA,TGTGCCGTCAGTGACCCGGGACTAGACCCCTACGAGCAGTACTTC,CAVSDPGLDPYEQYF
TRBJ2-4,TRBD2,TRBV4-3,NA,TGCGCCAGCAGCCAAGAATTAGGGACTACAGCGTACTTC,CASSQELGTTAYF
TRBJ2-3,NA,TRBV7-9,NA,TGTGCCAGCAGCTTAGAAGGGGGTTTAAGGACAGATACGCAGTATTTT,CASSLEGGLRTDTQYF
TRBJ2-7,TRBD1,TRBV5-8,NA,TGTGCCAGCGTTCGACAGGGGGCCGGGGGGGAGCAGTACTTC,CASVRQGAGGEQYF
TRBJ2-7,NA,TRBV2,NA,TGTGCCAGCACAGGATTCTACGAGCAGTACTTC,CASTGFYEQYF
TRBJ2-7,TRBD1,TRBV29-1,NA,TGCAGCGTTGAAGAAGGGGACAGGACTTACGAGCAGTACTTC,CSVEEGDRTYEQYF
TRBJ1-2,NA,TRBV14,NA,TGTGCCAGCAGCCAGGCAGGGGCTCCCCGGAATGGCTACACCTTC,CASSQAGAPRNGYTF
TRBJ2-5,TRBD2,TRBV9,NA,TGTGCCAGCAGCGTAGGGACTAGCGGCCAAGAGACCCAGTACTTC,CASSVGTSGQETQYF
TRBJ2-1,TRBD2,TRBV25-1,NA,TGTGCCAGCAGTGAGACCAAAAGGACTAGCGCTTACAATGAGCAGTTCTTC,CASSETKRTSAYNEQFF
TRBJ2-1,NA,TRBV5-6,NA,TGTGCCAGCACCCTGGAAATGGCAGGGATCAATGAGCAGTTCTTC,CASTLEMAGINEQFF
TRBJ2-2,TRBD1,TRBV9,NA,TGTGCCAGCCGACCGGACAGGGGAGAAACCGGGGAGCTGTTTTTT,CASRPDRGETGELFF
TRBJ2-7,TRBD2,TRBV7-9,NA,TGTGCCAGCAGCACCCGGGGGGACGAGCAGTACTTC,CASSTRGDEQYF
TRBJ2-7,TRBD2,TRBV29-1,NA,TGCAGCGTTGTAGTAGCGGGAGTCCCCGAGCAGTACTTC,CSVVVAGVPEQYF
TRBJ2-5,TRBD2,TRBV5-1,NA,TGCGCCAGCAGCTTAGAGACTAGCGGGCCGGAGAGTCGGGAGACCCAGTACTTC,CASSLETSGPESRETQYF
TRBJ2-3,NA,TRBV9,NA,TGTGCCAGCAGCGTACAGGGCACAGATACGCAGTATTTT,CASSVQGTDTQYF
TRBJ2-7,TRBD2,TRBV15,few,TGTGCCAACAGCAGAGCGGGACTAGCGGGAGTTGAGCAGTACTTC,CANSRAGLAGVEQYF
TRBJ2-1,NA,TRBV7-7,few,TGTGCCAGCAGCCCAATGAACCGGGGGTTCAATGAGCAGTTCTTC,CASSPMNRGFNEQFF
TRBJ2-3,NA,TRBV2,NA,TGTGCCAGCGGGCGAGGGACTCCACCCACAGATACGCAGTATTTT,CASGRGTPPTDTQYF
TRBJ1-3,TRBD1,TRBV4-1,NA,TGCGCCAGCAGCCCCCTCGGGACAGGGGGCTACTCTGGAAACACCATATATTTT,CASSPLGTGGYSGNTIYF
TRBJ2-7,TRBD2,TRBV4-2,NA,TGTGCCAGCAGCCAAGATCTCACTAGCGGGAATTACGAGCAGTACTTC,CASSQDLTSGNYEQYF
TRBJ2-1,TRBD2,TRBV7-2,NA,TGTGCCAGCAGCTTCTATTTCGGGACTAGCAATGAGCAGTTCTTC,CASSFYFGTSNEQFF
TRBJ2-6,NA,TRBV7-2,NA,TGTGCCAGCAGCTCTCAGTCGTCTGGGGCCAACGTCCTGACTTTC,CASSSQSSGANVLTF
TRBJ2-3,NA,TRBV7-2,NA,TGTGCCAGCAGCCCCAGTCACAGCACAGATACGCAGTATTTT,CASSPSHSTDTQYF
TRBJ2-7,TRBD2,TRBV30,few,TGTGCCTGGGGGCCTAGCGGGAGTAAGCTCGAGCAGTACTTC,CAWGPSGSKLEQYF
TRBJ2-1,TRBD2,TRBV30,once,TGTGCCTGGAGTGTACGGCTAGCGGGATGGCTGTTCTTC,CAWSVRLAGWLFF
TRBJ1-4,TRBD1,TRBV5-4,NA,TGTGCCAGCAGCTGGGGGCCAGGGGGAACTAATGAAAAACTGTTTTTT,CASSWGPGGTNEKLFF
TRBJ1-1,TRBD1,TRBV7-3,medium-sized,TGTGCCAGCAGCTCGACAGGGGGCAACACTGAAGCTTTCTTT,CASSSTGGNTEAFF
TRBJ2-1,NA,TRBV5-1,NA,TGCGCCAGCAGCCCAGACAGCAACTCCTACAATGAGCAGTTCTTC,CASSPDSNSYNEQFF
TRBJ1-1,NA,TRBV11-1,NA,TGTGCCAGCAGATCAAGGTCAGGGCGAACTGAAGCTTTCTTT,CASRSRSGRTEAFF
TRBJ1-1,TRBD1,TRBV30,NA,TGTGCCGGGAATAGAGGGACAGAGGGAACTGAAGCTTTCTTT,CAGNRGTEGTEAFF
TRBJ1-4,NA,TRBV7-8,NA,TGTGCCAGCAGCAAAAGGACACGCCAGGATGAAAAACTGTTTTTT,CASSKRTRQDEKLFF
TRBJ2-7,NA,TRBV7-2,NA,TGTGCCAGCAGCCGCTCCCTCGTGAGCTACGAGCAGTACTTC,CASSRSLVSYEQYF
TRBJ1-2,TRBD1,TRBV6-5,NA,TGTGCCAGCAGGCAAAACCAATTACAGGGGCCTGGCTACACCTTC,CASRQNQLQGPGYTF
TRBJ1-2,TRBD1,TRBV5-1,few,TGCGCCAGCAGCGCAGGACAGGGGAACTATGGCTACACCTTC,CASSAGQGNYGYTF
TRBJ1-2,TRBD1,TRBV11-2,NA,TGTGCCAGCAGCCACGGACAGGGTGGCTATGGCTACACCTTC,CASSHGQGGYGYTF
TRBJ1-1,NA,TRBV2,NA,TGTGCCAGCAGTGATATTGGGCCGGGGTTGACTGAAGCTTTCTTT,CASSDIGPGLTEAFF
TRBJ1-1,NA,TRBV10-2,NA,TGCGCCAGCATACAGAACACTGAAGCTTTCTTT,CASIQNTEAFF
TRBJ2-3,NA,TRBV7-2,few,TGTGCCAGCAGCTTAGTGTCTCGAGCGGAGACAGATACGCAGTATTTT,CASSLVSRAETDTQYF
TRBJ2-5,TRBD2,TRBV28,NA,TGTGCCAGCAGTACCCCGAAGGTAGCGGGTCAGGAGACCCAGTACTTC,CASSTPKVAGQETQYF